A selection of T cell receptor beta chains follows, all from one sample in a study of cytomegalovirus exposure and HLA in healthy donors. The assay was immunoSEQ multiplex PCR, and TCRdb's table has in-frame clones only and misses some. The table has 130,000 to 150,000 clones, 70% to 80% seen once; the top ten hold 3.5% to 4%. Sequenced sample: PBMCs. These receptors were obtained from a man aged 18 to 29 in good health and CMV-seronegative. Each CDR3 is given with its conserved first and last residue. A D gene is named only where the DNA matches it firmly. Clone size is not always given. Where it is, it says once, few, many or a class for expanded clones.

v_gene	d_gene	abundance	j_gene	CDR3nt	CDR3aa
TRBV11-3	.	.	TRBJ2-3	TGTGCCAGCAAGGAGGGGGCGATTCTTACCACAGGCACAGATACGCAGTATTTT	CASKEGAILTTGTDTQYF
TRBV7-9	.	once	TRBJ1-4	TGTGCCAGCAGCTTAGAGGGGGGACTAGGGACTAATGAAAAACTGTTTTTT	CASSLEGGLGTNEKLFF
TRBV10-3	TRBD2	.	TRBJ2-7	TGTGCCATCAGGGGGACTAGCGGACCAGGGGTGGAGCAGTACTTC	CAIRGTSGPGVEQYF
TRBV25-1	.	.	TRBJ2-7	TGTGCCAGCACTCGAGGAACGATCGGCGAGCAGTACTTC	CASTRGTIGEQYF
TRBV11-3	.	few	TRBJ1-1	TGTGCCAGCAGCTTCGACAGAAACACTGAAGCTTTCTTT	CASSFDRNTEAFF
TRBV6-4	TRBD2	.	TRBJ2-1	TGTGCCAGCAGTGACTCGAGGCTAGCGGGAGTCCATGAGCAGTTCTTC	CASSDSRLAGVHEQFF
TRBV10-1	TRBD2	.	TRBJ2-3	TGCGCCAGCGGGACTAGCGGGAGAACAGATACGCAGTATTTT	CASGTSGRTDTQYF
TRBV5-1	TRBD1	.	TRBJ2-3	TGCGCCAGCAGCTCAGACAGGGCTAGCACAGATACGCAGTATTTT	CASSSDRASTDTQYF
TRBV6-1	TRBD1	.	TRBJ2-7	TGTGCCAGCAGCCGAGTTGACAGGGGGTACGAGCAGTACTTC	CASSRVDRGYEQYF
TRBV11-3	.	.	TRBJ1-6	TGTGCCAGCAGCTACAGGGACACAAAGGGCTCACCCCTCCACTTT	CASSYRDTKGSPLHF
TRBV5-4	TRBD1	.	TRBJ1-2	TGTGCCAGCAGTTCGACAGGGGGCTCACGGAGGGGCTACACCTTC	CASSSTGGSRRGYTF
TRBV10-2	.	.	TRBJ2-1	TGCGCCAGCGTAGCGGACCCGATGTCGGTTGAGCAGTTCTTC	CASVADPMSVEQFF
TRBV2	.	.	TRBJ2-5	TGTGCCAGCTCCACGAATGGGGGGGAGACCCAGTACTTC	CASSTNGGETQYF
TRBV14	.	.	TRBJ1-1	TGTGCCAGCAGCCGCCGGCCTGGGCTCATGAACACTGAAGCTTTCTTT	CASSRRPGLMNTEAFF
TRBV7-6	.	.	TRBJ2-7	TGTGCCAGCAGCCCCGGATGGGGCACCTACGAGCAGTACTTC	CASSPGWGTYEQYF
TRBV28	.	.	TRBJ2-5	TGTGCCAGCAGTTTTCCCCCGGGTGTGGAGACCCAGTACTTC	CASSFPPGVETQYF
TRBV28	.	.	TRBJ2-7	TGTGCCAGCGGGTCTAGCTACGAGCAGTACTTC	CASGSSYEQYF
TRBV6-5	TRBD2	.	TRBJ2-3	TGTGCCAGCAGTTTTGGTCGGGGGGGGGCCACAGATACGCAGTATTTT	CASSFGRGGATDTQYF
TRBV30	TRBD2	.	TRBJ2-7	TGTGCCTGGAGTGTACTTTGGACTAGCATCGACGAGCAGTACTTC	CAWSVLWTSIDEQYF
TRBV19	TRBD1	.	TRBJ2-5	TGTGCCAGTAGTAGTATTTTTCTAGAAGACAAGGGGGCAGAGGGAACGGTCGGAGAGACCCAGTACTTC	CASSSIFLEDKGAEGTVGETQYF
TRBV19	TRBD1	few	TRBJ2-3	TGTGCCAGTACCCTACAGGGGGCTGGCGCAGATACGCAGTATTTT	CASTLQGAGADTQYF
TRBV6-1	.	.	TRBJ2-2	TGTGCCAGCAGCCAAGTAGTTACCAACACCGGGGAGCTGTTTTTT	CASSQVVTNTGELFF
TRBV5-6	TRBD1	.	TRBJ1-2	TGTGCCAGCAGCTCCTCGGAGGGGGCGCTGAACTATGGCTACACCTTC	CASSSSEGALNYGYTF
TRBV5-1	TRBD2	.	TRBJ2-1	TGCGCCAGCAGCTTGGTAACGGGAGGGCCCTCTATTGAGCAGTTCTTC	CASSLVTGGPSIEQFF
TRBV19	TRBD1	.	TRBJ1-1	TGTGCCAGTCAGGGGGTCACTGAAGCTTTCTTT	CASQGVTEAFF
TRBV19	.	.	TRBJ2-5	TGTGCCAGTAGTATTACCGGACTCCAAGAGACCCAGTACTTC	CASSITGLQETQYF
TRBV5-1	TRBD2	.	TRBJ2-7	TGCGCCAGCAGCCCCACCCCGCTAGCGGGAAGACGGTACGAGCAGTACTTC	CASSPTPLAGRRYEQYF
TRBV2	.	.	TRBJ2-5	TGTGCCAGCAGTGACATTGGGGCGTTGGGAGAGACCCAGTACTTC	CASSDIGALGETQYF
TRBV5-6	TRBD2	once	TRBJ2-3	TGTGCCAGCAGCTCCTACGGGACTAGCGGGAGCACAGATACGCAGTATTTT	CASSSYGTSGSTDTQYF
TRBV18	.	once	TRBJ2-3	TGTGCCAGCTCACCACCGACCGGGGGAGCAGATACGCAGTATTTT	CASSPPTGGADTQYF
TRBV11-3	.	.	TRBJ1-5	TGTGCCAGCAGCTTAGATCACCAGGGGCCCCAGCATTTT	CASSLDHQGPQHF
TRBV19	TRBD2	.	TRBJ2-7	TGTGCCAGTAGTATAGGCGGGGGTTACGAGCAGTACTTC	CASSIGGGYEQYF
TRBV7-9	.	few	TRBJ1-2	TGTGCCAGCAGCCCGCAGGGTGAAAGTGGCTACACCTTC	CASSPQGESGYTF
TRBV20-1	.	few	TRBJ2-7	TGCAGTGCCGAGGGGGGGGTCGAGCAGTACTTC	CSAEGGVEQYF
TRBV9	.	few	TRBJ2-5	TGTGCCAGCAGCGTAGACCCGCGGGGAGATCAGGAGACCCAGTACTTC	CASSVDPRGDQETQYF
TRBV6-5	.	few	TRBJ1-1	TGTGCCAGCAGTTACCTCGGTGACATGAACACTGAAGCTTTCTTT	CASSYLGDMNTEAFF
TRBV4-2	TRBD2	.	TRBJ2-1	TGTGCCAGCAGCTCGAGGGGGTTAGCGGGAGGTCTAAACAATGAGCAGTTCTTC	CASSSRGLAGGLNNEQFF
TRBV6-6	TRBD1	.	TRBJ1-3	TGTGCCAGCAGTTACGGGGACAGGGATGGAAACACCATATATTTT	CASSYGDRDGNTIYF
TRBV30	.	.	TRBJ1-1	TGTGCCGCCGGGAGACCGGGAGTGAACACTGAAGCTTTCTTT	CAAGRPGVNTEAFF
TRBV6-5	.	.	TRBJ2-7	TGTGCCAGCAGTTACTCGTTACAGTACGAGCAGTACTTC	CASSYSLQYEQYF
TRBV19	.	.	TRBJ1-2	TGTGCCAGTACCCCAGACAGAGCGAACTATGGCTACACCTTC	CASTPDRANYGYTF
TRBV28	.	few	TRBJ2-2	TGTGCCAGCAGTCTCAGATCCCAGGCCCCCGCAGGCACCGGGGAGCTGTTTTTT	CASSLRSQAPAGTGELFF
TRBV5-1	.	.	TRBJ1-2	TGCGCCAGCAGCCCACTGGACAGCGGTGGCTACACCTTC	CASSPLDSGGYTF
TRBV4-2	.	.	TRBJ1-5	TGTGCCAGCAGCCAAGATTGGGCAGTCTCTCAGCCCCAGCATTTT	CASSQDWAVSQPQHF
TRBV6-4	TRBD2	.	TRBJ2-2	TGTGCCAGCCCAGATGGACTAGCGGGGACCGGGGAGCTGTTTTTT	CASPDGLAGTGELFF
TRBV5-1	.	.	TRBJ1-1	TGCGCCAGCAGCTTGGAACTTCAGAACACTGAAGCTTTCTTT	CASSLELQNTEAFF
TRBV27	TRBD2	.	TRBJ2-5	TGTGCCAGCAACAGCGTCGGGACTAGCGGCCAAGAGACCCAGTACTTC	CASNSVGTSGQETQYF
TRBV7-8	.	.	TRBJ1-1	TGTGCCAGCAGCTTAGGGGAGCCAACTGAAGCTTTCTTT	CASSLGEPTEAFF
TRBV19	.	.	TRBJ1-1	TGTGCCAGTAGTATCGGGCGGGCGAGCACTGAAGCTTTCTTT	CASSIGRASTEAFF
TRBV5-1	.	.	TRBJ2-7	TGCGCCAGCAGCCTAGACGTTTCCTACGAGCAGTACTTC	CASSLDVSYEQYF
TRBV5-4	.	few	TRBJ1-2	TGTGCCAGCAGCTCCCCTCGGGGTGACTATGGCTACACCTTC	CASSSPRGDYGYTF
TRBV28	TRBD1	.	TRBJ2-7	TGTGCCAGCAAAAATACAGGGGATCGGATTCGTACCTCCTACGAGCAGTACTTC	CASKNTGDRIRTSYEQYF
TRBV6-1	.	few	TRBJ2-1	TGTGCCAGCAGCGACGGGCGGGCAGACAATGAGCAGTTCTTC	CASSDGRADNEQFF
TRBV7-9	TRBD1	.	TRBJ2-3	TGTGCCAGCAGCCTAGGACAGGGGAGCTCAGATACGCAGTATTTT	CASSLGQGSSDTQYF
TRBV7-9	.	once	TRBJ1-1	TGTGCCAGCAGCTTAGTTTTCAGGGGCACTGAAGCTTTCTTT	CASSLVFRGTEAFF